This T cell receptor (beta chain) was identified during a study of blood T cell repertoires in COVID-19 (TCRdb year 2020). Background for the entire study: Samples covering the acute and convalescent phases of COVID-19 were provided by collaborators in the United States, Italy and Spain. The material from the prospective study consisted of cDNA or gDNA derived from T cells, B-cell-depleted T cells, or PBMCs. Subjects who had been exposed to COVID-19, were actively infected with it, or had recovered from it provided the deeply sampled blood TCRbeta repertoires that made up the dataset. The repertoires were made available in a free public database intended to serve as a resource for research on the immune response to SARS-CoV-2. Samples came from the ongoing ImmuneRACE study (first 160 participants) plus 1,254 subjects from 6 global collaborators. Nearly every sample came with metadata listing a de-identified subject ID, COVID-19 status, age in years and sex. Where HLA class I and class II types were available, the types were taken from metadata supplied by the sample provider, not from assay-based typing.

Whole blood was collected in K2EDTA tubes by collaborating institutions according to the institutions' own protocols. For TCRbeta analysis, collaborators shipped samples as frozen whole blood, isolated PBMCs, or DNA extracted from either of those sample types. In the case of this clone: This receptor's antigen is unknown. No much larger clone is present one base from it, and per-base qualities are unavailable.

Overall study outcomes, separate from this receptor: The quantity of clinical and demographic metadata differed by source and by participant and was supplied without curation.

The immunoSEQ Assay, a bias-controlled multiplex PCR, was used to amplify TCRbeta CDR3 regions from genomic DNA. The published analysis was carried out like this. Nucleated cell counts per sample were estimated from amplification of reference gene primers within the assay. Sequence reads were collapsed and filtered to measure the absolute abundance of every unique TCRbeta CDR3 rearrangement. For each sample, productive Simpson clonality was calculated as the square root of Simpson's diversity index over productive rearrangements. TCRdb holds this immuneACCESS table with in-frame rearrangements only. Some clones are missing; in checked studies, unresolved V genes explain under half, and the rest has no known cause. The DNA was the basis for D and trimming; V, J and clone size are from that table. The sample table holds approximately 180,000 clones, of which 80% to 90% were seen once. Of the sample, 3.3% is held by the ten largest clones.

The source of this sequence is a man aged 55-75 years with acute or convalescent COVID-19. The material sequenced was peripheral blood.

The CDR3 protein: CASSRSLAKAGELFF. The DNA reads TGTGCCAGCAGCCGAAGCCTAGCGAAGGCCGGGGAGCTGTTTTTT. The V and J segments used are TRBV7-3 and TRBJ2-2, with a weak D call of TRBD2 (6 bases match). The germline V gene yields SGHTA for CDR1 and FQGTGA for CDR2. Between the V and J ends, shortened by 5 bases and 6 bases respectively, the junction contains 16 bases. The CDR3 has 15 amino acids, counting the end cysteine and phenylalanine. Only the CDR3 DNA stays, 45 bases, in frame from base 1.